This TCR beta chain originates from a study of blood T cell repertoires in COVID-19. Looking at the study overall: Acute and convalescent COVID-19 samples came from the United States, Italy and Spain. The analysed material was cDNA or gDNA that came from T cells, B-cell-depleted T cells, or PBMCs.

Under the authors' procedure: Amplifying reference gene primers gave estimates of nucleated cell counts. Measured with immunoSEQ multiplex PCR; TCRdb has only the in-frame clones, and not every one. V, J and clone size reflect that table, while D and trimming were determined from the DNA. The sample includes around 270,000 clones, roughly 89% seen only once; the top ten take around 0.84%. This CDR3 has 14 amino acids. V shed 6 bases and J shed 0 bases, with 6 bases lying between them. CDR1 is MNHNY and CDR2 is SVGAGI in the germline V gene (reference sequence). The sequence was collected from a man in his thirties or forties with acute or convalescent COVID-19. The sample consisted of peripheral blood. The chain uses TRBV6-6 and TRBJ2-6; D ambiguous. CDR3 region: CASSYLSGANVLTF. The DNA of the CDR3 is TGTGCCAGCAGCTATCTCTCTGGGGCCAACGTCCTGACTTTC.